This TCR beta chain was sequenced during a study of blood T cell repertoires in COVID-19. Study summary: Researchers got acute and convalescent COVID-19 samples from the United States, Italy and Spain. Sources were T cells, B-cell-depleted T cells, or PBMCs; the material itself was cDNA or gDNA.

The CDR3 has 12 amino acids. Trimming left V 4 bases short and J 7 bases short, with 11 bases between. CDR1 is SGHKS, CDR2 YYEKEE, per germline (reference sequence). This clone was seen a handful of times. The authors' processing: Amplifying reference gene primers gave estimates of nucleated cell counts. Data came from immunoSEQ multiplex PCR; TCRdb stores just in-frame clones and leaves some out. That table gives V, J and clone size, and the DNA gave D and trimming. The sample lists some 160,000 clones, roughly 74% occurring once. The source material was peripheral blood. The origin of this receptor is a woman aged 80 or older with acute or convalescent COVID-19. This sequence joins TRBV5-5 and TRBJ1-2; D is perhaps TRBD1 (6 bases). The CDR3 region is CASSPQGSGYTF. The CDR3 DNA is TGTGCCAGCAGCCCCCAGGGGTCTGGCTACACCTTC.